The next 17 T cell receptor beta chains were all read from a single sample in a study of post-analysis software for immune sequencing data. The authors incorporated unique molecular identifiers into the TCR beta cDNA libraries. TCRdb itself ran the PCR reads through MiXCR, one entry per CDR3 protein. In the table there are roughly 540,000 distinct CDR3 sequences, under 40% of which are singletons. Antigens for these TCRs are unknown. Whole-study findings and limits: Five or six TRBV segments were significantly more frequent in patients than in controls. TRBV5-6, TRBV5-1 and TRBV20-1 were among these segments.

The sample consisted of blood. All receptors come from a girl under 18 with multiple sclerosis.

The chain uses TRBV11-2 and TRBJ2-3; 7 bases are shared with TRBD2. This CDR3 has 17 residues. V dropped 5 bases and J dropped 4; count of bases not matched to a gene: 15. The germline CDR1 and CDR2 sequences are SGHAT and FQNNGV. DNA of the CDR3: TGTGCCAGCAGCGACAGAGGCCAGCGGGGATACGCAGATACGCAGTATTTT. It encodes CASSDRGQRGYADTQYF.

The rearrangement links TRBV3-1 to TRBJ2-1; 11 bases are a match to TRBD1. V trimming: 4 bases; J trimming: 12 bases; junction bases outside the gene matches: 2. The CDR3 contains 12 residues. Germline V gene data show CDR1 as LGHDT and CDR2 as YNNKEL (reference sequence). Here the CDR3 DNA reads TGTGCCAGCAGCCGGACAGGGGGCGGGCAGTTCTTC. It translates to CASSRTGGGQFF.

The chain uses TRBV6-2 or TRBV6-3 and TRBJ2-3; TRBD1 aligns across 9 bases. The CDR3 contains 13 residues. CDR1 and CDR2 (germline): MNHEY, SVGEGT. V lost 6 bases to trimming and J lost 5 bases; unmatched junction nucleotides: 3. CDR3 DNA sequence: TGTGCCAGCAGACAGGGGGCGGGAGATACGCAGTATTTT. It specifies CASRQGAGDTQYF.

Regarding this clonotype: A much larger clone differs from this one at a single base, so this may be a read error. This chain uses TRBV29-1 with TRBJ2-1; D remains ambiguous. The ends were cut back, 4 bases at V and 5 bases at J, with 3 bases in the middle. The CDR3 totals 10 residues. The V gene's germline CDR1 is SQVTM and CDR2 ANQGSEA. The CDR3 reads CSVAHNEQFF. DNA for the CDR3: TGCAGCGTTGCGCACAATGAGCAGTTCTTC.

V usage is TRBV10-2 and J usage is TRBJ2-1; D ambiguous. Germline V gene sequence: CDR1 WSHSY, CDR2 SAAADI. V was shortened by 1 base and J by 9 bases, with 13 bases between the two germline ends. This CDR3 has 14 residues. The CDR3 sequence is CASSELGRPPEQFF. Here the CDR3 DNA reads TGCGCCAGCAGTGAGTTAGGAAGACCCCCTGAGCAGTTCTTC.

V usage is TRBV5-6 and J usage is TRBJ2-3, with 12 bases identical to TRBD2. J lost 2 bases, V lost 5 bases, and 9 bases had no gene match. The CDR3 spans 17 residues. Germline V gives CDR1 SGHDT, CDR2 YYEEEE. This CDR3 is CASRLYPSGGATDTQYF. CDR3 in DNA: TGTGCCAGCAGACTGTACCCTAGCGGGGGGGCCACAGATACGCAGTATTTT. Full variable domain (remainder filled in from reference TRBV5-6 and TRBJ2-3): DAGVTQSPTHLIKTRGQQVTLRCSPKSGHDTVSWYQQALGQGPQFIFQYYEEEERQRGNFPDRFSGHQFPNYSSELNVNALLLGDSALYLCASRLYPSGGATDTQYFGPGTRLTVL.

The chain joins TRBV20-1 to TRBJ2-7; TRBD1 agrees at 10 bases. The tail of the sequence fits TRBJ2-5 better, so the J call may be wrong. The CDR3 has 15 residues. Germline assignment: CDR1 DFQATT and CDR2 SNEGSKA (reference sequence). CDR3 residues: CSARVRDRGGQTQYF. The CDR3 DNA follows: TGCAGTGCTAGAGTACGGGACAGGGGCGGTCAGACCCAGTACTTC.

The J gene is TRBJ2-5, the V gene TRBV29-1, with D perhaps assigned TRBD1 or TRBD2 (7 bases each). The CDR3 loop spans 14 amino acids. CDR1 is SQVTM and CDR2 is ANQGSEA in the germline V gene. Between the trimmed V and J ends, which lost 4 bases and 4 bases, there was a span of 16 bases. CDR3 region: CSVGDSGAGETQYF. The CDR3 nucleotides read TGCAGCGTTGGGGACAGCGGGGCTGGAGAGACCCAGTACTTC.

This clonotype was counted only a few times. This sequence joins TRBV7-2 and TRBJ2-7; D uncertain. The J call is doubtful: the DNA matches TRBJ2-5 better. CDR1 and CDR2 from the germline V gene are SGHTA and FQGNSA. The CDR3 is 12 amino acids. This CDR3 reads CASANPGETQYF. CDR3 in DNA: TGTGCCAGCGCCAACCCCGGAGAGACCCAGTACTTC.

This clonotype was seen only a few times. V is TRBV29-1 and J is TRBJ2-1, with D perhaps matching TRBD1 (6 bases). The germline V gene encodes CDR1 SQVTM and CDR2 ANQGSEA. V lost 6 bases and J 10 bases, leaving 10 bases between the germline ends. CDR3 length: 10 amino acids. Here the CDR3 reads CSVITGEQFF. The CDR3 region has the DNA TGCAGCGTCATTACAGGGGAGCAGTTCTTC.

V and J are TRBV2 and TRBJ2-5, with 8 bases lining up with TRBD2. This CDR3 has 13 amino acids. Trimming took 9 bases from V and 6 from J; bases not matched to a gene: 9. Germline V gives CDR1 SNHLY, CDR2 FYNNEI. The CDR3 DNA is TGTGCCAGTCCGGGGGGGGCCGAGAAGACCCAGTACTTC. This translates into CASPGGAEKTQYF.

The V gene is TRBV5-5, the J gene TRBJ2-3; no clear D gene. This CDR3 is built from 16 residues. Germline CDR1 SGHKS, CDR2 YYEKEE (reference sequence). Trimming took off 0 bases at V and 2 bases at J, with 13 bases between the two ends. Here the CDR3 reads CASSLGRVPDTDTQYF. CDR3 DNA sequence: TGTGCCAGCAGCTTGGGGAGAGTCCCGGACACAGATACGCAGTATTTT.

This clonotype was detected only a few times. The chain is built from TRBV29-1 and TRBJ2-1; 8 bases match TRBD2. Losses at the gene ends were 4 bases for V and 6 bases for J; bases not matched to a gene: 5. This CDR3 contains 13 residues. Germline-derived CDR1 and CDR2 are SQVTM and ANQGSEA. The DNA of the CDR3 is TGCAGCGTTGCCCGACTAGCGACCAATGAGCAGTTCTTC. Protein sequence: CSVARLATNEQFF.

In its sample, this clonotype was seen a few times. CDR3 residues: CASSFPGSTGELFF. The CDR3 DNA is TGTGCCAGCAGCTTTCCTGGGAGCACCGGGGAGCTGTTTTTT. The V and J genes are TRBV5-4 and TRBJ2-2; D may be TRBD2 (5 bases). The CDR3 covers 14 residues. Germline V CDR1 and CDR2: SGHNT, YYREEE (reference sequence). The V end lost 2 bases, the J end lost 4 bases, and 9 bases lay between the germline ends.

This clonotype was observed a handful of times. The chain employs TRBV5-6 and TRBJ2-3, with TRBD2 identical over 8 bases. Trimming cost V 4 bases and J 1 base; bases outside gene matches: 5. This CDR3 has 15 residues. CDR1 is SGHDT, CDR2 YYEEEE, per germline. In nucleotides, the CDR3 is TGTGCCAGCAGCGGCGGGACTAGACGCACAGATACGCAGTATTTT. Its protein is CASSGGTRRTDTQYF. Drawing the rest from reference TRBV5-6 and TRBJ2-3, the complete variable domain is DAGVTQSPTHLIKTRGQQVTLRCSPKSGHDTVSWYQQALGQGPQFIFQYYEEEERQRGNFPDRFSGHQFPNYSSELNVNALLLGDSALYLCASSGGTRRTDTQYFGPGTRLTVL.

This clonotype was seen a few times. The V gene is TRBV10-3, the J gene TRBJ2-5; D is ambiguous. The ends were cut back, 6 bases at V and 7 bases at J, with 18 bases in the middle. The germline gives CDR1 ENHRY, CDR2 SYGVKD. The CDR3 runs to 14 residues. The CDR3 sequence is CAIRGTIGWGTQYF. For the CDR3, the DNA is TGTGCCATCAGGGGAACCATCGGATGGGGGACCCAGTACTTC.

The chain recombines TRBV5-1 with TRBJ2-1, with 9 bases aligning to TRBD2. J lost 4 bases, V lost 1 base, and 6 bases had no gene match. The CDR3 has 16 amino acids. Germline V CDR1 and CDR2: SGHRS, YFSETQ. In DNA form, the CDR3 reads TGCGCCAGCAGCTTGTGGCGGGGGGGCGTTTACAATGAGCAGTTCTTC. Protein product: CASSLWRGGVYNEQFF.